This T cell receptor (beta chain) originates from a study of T cell responses to AZD1222 COVID-19 vaccine. Overall study findings and caveats: Clonal diversity was possibly underestimated, and white British individuals and females predominated among donors. CD4 TCRs covered the whole spike, strongest at regions 160-218 and 743-854. Spike-specific TCR breadth and depth went up after people got two AZD1222 doses.

The CDR3 has 16 amino acids. J gave up 4 bases and V 4 bases, and 10 bases lay outside the gene matches. In germline, CDR1 is SGHNT, CDR2 YYREEE (reference sequence). About this clone itself: Its antigen is not identified.

Using immunoSEQ multiplex PCR, the repertoire was profiled, and TCRdb retains in-frame clones only, with some absent. Of under 150,000 clones listed, 85% to 90% are singletons. This specimen was peripheral blood, taken 28 days after the second AZD1222 dose. This chain connects TRBV5-4 to TRBJ1-4; 7 nucleotides match TRBD1. The receptor's source is an adult who received the AZD1222 COVID-19 vaccine. CDR3 sequence: CASSLGGGTVNEKLFF. In DNA, the CDR3 is TGTGCCAGCAGCCTTGGAGGGGGGACAGTTAATGAAAAACTGTTTTTT. The full variable domain, in which reference TRBV5-4 and TRBJ1-4 provide the parts outside the CDR3, is ETGVTQSPTHLIKTRGQQVTLRCSSQSGHNTVSWYQQALGQGPQFIFQYYREEENGRGNFPPRFSGLQFPNYSSELNVNALELDDSALYLCASSLGGGTVNEKLFFGSGTQLSVL.